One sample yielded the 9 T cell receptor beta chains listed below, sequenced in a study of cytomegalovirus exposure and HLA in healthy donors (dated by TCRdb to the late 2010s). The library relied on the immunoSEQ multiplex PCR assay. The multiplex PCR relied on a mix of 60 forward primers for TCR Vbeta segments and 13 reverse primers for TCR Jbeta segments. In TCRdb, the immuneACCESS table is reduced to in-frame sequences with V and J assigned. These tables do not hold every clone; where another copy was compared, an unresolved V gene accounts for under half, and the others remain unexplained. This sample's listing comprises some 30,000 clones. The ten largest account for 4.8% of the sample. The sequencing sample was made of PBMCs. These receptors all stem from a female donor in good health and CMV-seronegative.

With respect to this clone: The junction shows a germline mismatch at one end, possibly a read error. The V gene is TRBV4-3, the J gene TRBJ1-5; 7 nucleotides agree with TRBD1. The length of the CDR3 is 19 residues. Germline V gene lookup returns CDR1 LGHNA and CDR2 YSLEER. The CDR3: CASSLVQTHRGPSNQLQHF. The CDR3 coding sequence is TGCGCCAGCAGCCTCGTCCAAACCCACAGGGGTCCGAGCAATCAGCTCCAGCATTTT.

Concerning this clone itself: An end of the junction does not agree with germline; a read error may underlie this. CDR3 sequence reads: CASSVPGTPSTDTQYF. CDR3 DNA: TGTGCTAGCAGCGTCCCCGGGACACCTAGCACAGATACGCAGTATTTT. The chain has TRBV7-7 and TRBJ2-3, with a weak D call TRBD1 (6 bases). This CDR3 spans 16 amino acids. In germline, CDR1 is SSHAT, CDR2 FNYEAQ (reference sequence).

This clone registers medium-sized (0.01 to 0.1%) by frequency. CDR3 region: CASSHSTGDTIYF. The CDR3 DNA sequence: TGCGCCAGCAGCCATTCGACCGGGGACACCATATATTTT. The chain couples TRBV4-3 to TRBJ1-3; no clear D gene. CDR3 length: 13 residues. V dropped 3 bases and J dropped 8 bases, with 11 bases sitting between them. Germline V lookup: CDR1 LGHNA, CDR2 YSLEER.

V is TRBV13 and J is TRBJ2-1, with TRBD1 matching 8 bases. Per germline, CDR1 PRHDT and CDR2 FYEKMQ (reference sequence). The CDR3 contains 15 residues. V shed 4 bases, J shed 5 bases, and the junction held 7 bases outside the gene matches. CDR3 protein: CASSSSGTGHNEQFF. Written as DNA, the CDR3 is TGTGCCAGCAGCTCGTCCGGGACAGGACACAATGAGCAGTTCTTC. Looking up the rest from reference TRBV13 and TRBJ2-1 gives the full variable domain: AAGVIQSPRHLIKEKRETATLKCYPIPRHDTVYWYQQGPGQDPQFLISFYEKMQSDKGSIPDRFSAQQFSDYHSELNMSSLELGDSALYFCASSSSGTGHNEQFFGPGTRLTVL.

The CDR3 region has the DNA TGTGCCATTTCGACTATGGGGATCTACGAGCAGTACTTC. It encodes CAISTMGIYEQYF. V gene TRBV28 combines with J gene TRBJ2-7; a weak D match, TRBD2 (5 bases). Looked up from germline, CDR1 is MDHEN and CDR2 is SYDVKM. V dropped 10 bases and J dropped 3 bases, with 16 bases sitting between them. The CDR3 covers 13 residues. The full variable domain, with the rest looked up from reference TRBV28 and TRBJ2-7, is DVKVTQSSRYLVKRTGEKVFLECVQDMDHENMFWYRQDPGLGLRLIYFSYDVKMKEKGDIPEGYSVSREKKERFSLILESASTNQTSMYLCAISTMGIYEQYFGPGTRLTVT.

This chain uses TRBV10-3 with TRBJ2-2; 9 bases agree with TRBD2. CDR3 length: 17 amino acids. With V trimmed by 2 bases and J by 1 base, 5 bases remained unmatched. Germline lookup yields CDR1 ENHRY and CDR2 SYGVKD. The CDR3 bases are TGTGCCATCAGTGAGGCGGGACTAGCCTTGAACACCGGGGAGCTGTTTTTT. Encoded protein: CAISEAGLALNTGELFF.

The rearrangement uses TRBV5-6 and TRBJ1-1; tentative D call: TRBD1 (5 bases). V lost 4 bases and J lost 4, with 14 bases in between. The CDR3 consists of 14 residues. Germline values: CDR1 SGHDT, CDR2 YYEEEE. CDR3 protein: CASSMLGLSTEAFF. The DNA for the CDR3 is TGTGCCAGCAGCATGCTGGGACTTAGCACTGAAGCTTTCTTT.

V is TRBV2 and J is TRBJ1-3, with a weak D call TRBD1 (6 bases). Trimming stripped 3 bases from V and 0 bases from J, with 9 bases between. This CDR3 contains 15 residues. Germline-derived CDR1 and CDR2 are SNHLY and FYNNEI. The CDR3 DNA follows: TGTGCCAGCAGTGACGACAGGTTCTCTGGAAACACCATATATTTT. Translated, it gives CASSDDRFSGNTIYF.

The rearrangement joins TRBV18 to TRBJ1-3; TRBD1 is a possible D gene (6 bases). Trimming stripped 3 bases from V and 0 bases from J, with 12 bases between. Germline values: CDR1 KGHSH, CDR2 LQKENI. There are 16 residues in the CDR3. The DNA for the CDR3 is TGTGCCAGCTCACCGCAGGGGCCCGGCTCTGGAAACACCATATATTTT. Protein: CASSPQGPGSGNTIYF.